The TCR beta chain described here comes from a study of cytomegalovirus exposure and HLA in healthy donors. Vbeta (60) and Jbeta (13) primers were used in the PCR. The assay was immunoSEQ multiplex PCR, and TCRdb's table has in-frame clones only and misses some. The repertoire holds tens of thousands of clones, with less than 85% as singletons. This CDR3 contains 18 residues. Germline CDR1 reads SNHLY; CDR2 reads FYNNEI. The ends lost 3 bases at V and 4 bases at J; junction bases unmatched: 9. As to this clone: No antigen is known for it.

Findings of the study overall: Later analysis showed TCR association rates varying by HLA locus, highest for DRB1 and lowest for HLA-C. Sequencing probably produced one cluster of sequence variants that were highly shared.

Sequenced input: PBMCs. The genes are TRBV2 and TRBJ2-5, with 15 bases identical to TRBD2. This sequence originates from a man between 18 and 35 years old in good health and CMV-seronegative. The CDR3 here is CASSDPGLAGGWGETQYF. The CDR3 coding sequence is TGTGCCAGCAGTGACCCGGGACTAGCGGGAGGTTGGGGAGAGACCCAGTACTTC.